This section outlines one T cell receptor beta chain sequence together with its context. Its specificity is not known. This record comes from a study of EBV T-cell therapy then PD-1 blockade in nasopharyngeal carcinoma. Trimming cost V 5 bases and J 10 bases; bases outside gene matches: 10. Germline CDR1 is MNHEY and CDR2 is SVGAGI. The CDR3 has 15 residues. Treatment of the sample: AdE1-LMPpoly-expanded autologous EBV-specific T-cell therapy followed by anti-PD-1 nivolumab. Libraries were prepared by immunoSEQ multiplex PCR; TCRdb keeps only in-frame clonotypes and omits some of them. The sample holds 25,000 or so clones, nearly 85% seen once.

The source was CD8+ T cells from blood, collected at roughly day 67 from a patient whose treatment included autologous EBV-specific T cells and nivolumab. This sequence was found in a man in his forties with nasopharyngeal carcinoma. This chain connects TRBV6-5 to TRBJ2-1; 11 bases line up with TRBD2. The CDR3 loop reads CASSHSSGGAWEQFF. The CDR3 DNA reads TGTGCCAGCAGTCACAGTAGCGGGGGGGCGTGGGAGCAGTTCTTC.